Here is one T cell receptor beta chain with its context. In its sample, this clone was seen a few times. Its antigen has not been determined. Base qualities are not recorded, but no much larger clone differs from it by a single base. This entry belongs to a study of beta chain features in type 1 diabetes (dated by TCRdb to 2016 to 2018). For the wider study: Patients and healthy donors did not differ in mean age, gender distribution, total cell number or subset yield. The study compared the TCRB repertoires of sorted circulating CD4+ T cell subsets in recently diagnosed type 1 diabetes patients with those in matched healthy donors. Naive and central memory subsets were obtained from all 30 or so donors, but regulatory and stem cell-like memory subsets were isolated from only 8 patients and roughly 8 healthy donors. A total of around 110,000,000 sorted cells were examined across all samples, and a strong correlation was observed between cell number per subset and RNA yield. General study outcomes and caveats: Fewer insertions and more nucleotide deletions at VDJ recombination sites were observed in patients with type 1 diabetes, implying thymic rearrangement abnormalities. In all four CD4+ subsets, TCRB CDR3 length was moderately but significantly shorter in type 1 diabetes patients. Sequencing cDNA rather than genomic DNA could over-represent highly expressing activated cells, although activation and CD3 levels did not differ between groups. Shorter templates might be favored by PCR, yet because patient and control samples were amplified and corrected together, any such skew would affect both groups equally. Because small numbers of individuals were included in the HLA sub-analyses, any influence of HLA type on TCRB rearrangement was left unresolved. Naive, central memory and regulatory TCRB repertoires appeared to be more similar among patients than among healthy donors.

Each donor gave one peripheral blood draw, averaging roughly 0.11 L, which was collected into heparinised tubes. A BD FACSAria II and a panel including CD45RO, CCR7, CD25, CD127, CD95 and CD27 were used to sort naive, central memory, regulatory and stem cell-like memory CD4+ T cells. A purity above 98% was achieved for all sorted populations. Right away, PBMCs were isolated by Lymphoprep density gradient centrifugation and were stained directly, with no culture step. Samples were stained and sorted in pairs, with one healthy donor and one patient per experiment, so that batch effects were minimized. The entire amount of isolated RNA was reverse transcribed using the High Capacity cDNA Reverse Transcription Kit, so the sequenced TCRB transcripts were expressed ones. Naive, central memory and regulatory T cell samples underwent deep immunoSEQ sequencing, averaging roughly 3.5 million total reads per sample. After sorted cells were lysed in RLT buffer, RNA was extracted with DNase-treated RNeasy Micro or Mini kits, with the choice depending on cell number. To prevent cross-contamination, every cell subset was processed on its own, while patient and healthy donor samples were processed together. The immunoSEQ multiplex PCR was used to amplify TCRB sequences from cDNA, yielding 87-bp fragments that span the CDR3 region. Sequencing of the amplicons was performed on the Illumina HiSeq platform. Processing in the source paper ran as follows. PCR bias was corrected computationally using synthetic template baselines, and reads within Hamming distance 2 were collapsed, with unmergeable singletons discarded. Reads were aligned against IMGT so that V, D and J genes, CDR3 length and insertions or deletions at six rearrangement sites could be assigned. Within each subset, clonotype counts were normalized to the number of sorted cells before true diversity and Gini coefficients were calculated with the tcR R package. Repertoire sharing was quantified using the overlap coefficient calculated on TCRB nucleotide sequences. As a proxy for the pre-selection repertoire, out-of-frame TCRB sequences from naive cells were analyzed. Not all clones reach the TCRdb copy of this immuneACCESS table, which keeps in-frame sequences only. Checked studies attribute under half of the gap to unresolved V genes and leave the rest unexplained. That table furnishes V, J and clone size, whereas the DNA furnished D and trimming. The sample table contains approximately 730,000 clones; only one count was recorded for roughly an eighth of them. Less than 0.025% of the sample rests with the top ten.

CDR1 and CDR2, looked up from the germline V gene (reference sequence), are WNHNN and SYGVQD. A distance of 7 bases separates the germline ends of V and J, which lose 0 bases and 8 bases respectively. The CDR3 holds 12 amino acids from the cysteine to the phenylalanine. Of all the DNA, just the CDR3 is kept, 36 bases in frame from base 1. Sample: naive CD4+ T cells from blood. The cell subset or site tag for this specimen amounts to: true naive CD4+ T cells. The TCR was taken from a man aged 18-30 years with type 1 diabetes. The rearrangement joined TRBV10-1 to TRBJ1-2; the D gene cannot be resolved reliably. The CDR3 loop reads CASSESGNGYTF. The DNA is TGCGCCAGCAGTGAGTCGGGCAACGGCTACACCTTC.